The present T cell receptor beta chain was sequenced within a study of CD8+ T cells in alopecia areata. Noted treatment: oral pan-JAK inhibitor, 5-10 mg twice daily. Following extraction, RNA underwent reverse transcription to cDNA, which served as the sequencing template. Measured with immunoSEQ multiplex PCR; TCRdb has only the in-frame clones, and not every one. The table lists 200,000 to 250,000 clones, about 57% of them singletons. V shed 0 bases and J 4 bases; nucleotides not matched to a gene: 0. There are 14 residues in the CDR3. Germline V gives CDR1 SGDLS, CDR2 YYNGEE. This clonotype was sampled from a human donor with alopecia areata. The sequenced sample was CD4+ T cells sorted from blood, obtained at week 4, from a patient treated with tofacitinib. The rearrangement joins TRBV9 to TRBJ2-3; 9 bases are shared with TRBD1. This chain's CDR3 is CASSVGTGADTQYF. CDR3 coding DNA: TGTGCCAGCAGCGTAGGGACAGGGGCAGATACGCAGTATTTT.